The entry below gives a single TCR beta chain sequence along with its context. Its matching antigen is unknown. This entry comes from a study of T cell repertoires in cytomegalovirus infection. Across the whole study: Public TCR beta signatures indicated both CMV infection and matching HLA type.

Study observations and caveats: Pooled public TCR beta family frequency picked out CMV carriers with the relevant HLA. HLA-C-restricted CMV-specific TCR beta clonotypes were dominant in the ex vivo response.

One entry per CDR3 protein, called by TCRdb with MiXCR from the reads. This sample has roughly 230,000 distinct CDR3 sequences, with about 23% found just once. This CDR3 is 15 amino acids long. V was clipped by 6 bases and J by 2 bases; unmatched bases: 10. Per germline, CDR1 SQVTM and CDR2 ANQGSEA. The chain recombines TRBV29-1 with TRBJ2-1; 7 nucleotides agree with TRBD2. This sequence was found in a human donor in good health (CMV status not recorded). Some clones in this sample may be carry-over from other donors' samples. The sequencing sample was made of CD8+ T cells from PBMCs. CDR3 DNA: TGCAGCGTCCCCCTCCCCGGGGGGACCTACAATGAGCAGTTCTTC. This translates into CSVPLPGGTYNEQFF.